This TCR beta chain came from a study of lymphopenia after photon versus proton radiotherapy (dated by TCRdb to between 2017 and 2020). General notes on the study: Photon and proton radiation therapy were compared by the study for their immunological effects in patients with gastrointestinal tumors who developed high-grade lymphopenia. The goal of the study was to characterize the differences between the two radiation modalities in how they affect the immune system. The cohort included roughly 20 patients with gastrointestinal tumors who developed lymphopenia after receiving either photon or proton therapy.

As regards this clone: Its antigen specificity is not known. It has no much larger one-base neighbor in the sample; base qualities were not kept.

Overall study results and their limits: Across the cohort, an inverse correlation was found between a larger post-nadir drop in TCR diversity and overall survival time among patients who died. During treatment, patients who received proton therapy stayed relatively stable, whereas patients who received photon therapy lost naive T cells and TCR diversity and gained effector/memory populations. The survival association was assessed only in patients who died, and better survival with proton therapy was presented by the authors as a possibility rather than a demonstrated result. Once the lymphocyte count had reached its nadir, the repertoires of photon-treated patients showed oligoclonal expansion, particularly of CD8+ Temra cells, and this expansion drove the decline in diversity.

In the germline V gene, CDR1 corresponds to MNHEY and CDR2 to SVGAGI. V drops 6 bases and J drops 7 bases, leaving 18 bases in between. Measured from the cysteine to the phenylalanine, the CDR3 is 14 residues long. Only the CDR3 region is kept as DNA, spanning 42 bases read in frame from base 1. Libraries were prepared through the immunoSEQ multiplex PCR assay. T cell repertoires were profiled with deep sequencing of rearranged TCR beta loci together with multiparametric flow cytometry. TCRdb took this table from immuneACCESS and kept in-frame rearrangements with V and J called. Such tables lack part of the clones; where checked against another copy, unresolved V genes explain under half of the gap, and the rest is unexplained. The sample table shows some 64,000 clones, and roughly 90% are seen once. The ten largest clonotypes hold over 10% of the sample.

The TCR originated in a man older than 75 with esophageal cancer. The V gene is TRBV6-5 and the J gene is TRBJ1-1; tentative D gene TRBD1, with 5 bases matching. Sample: peripheral blood, taken from a patient treated with proton-based radiotherapy. The DNA sequence reads TGTGCCAGCAGCTTACTTGGGGACTCGGGTGAAGCTTTCTTT. The resulting protein is CASSLLGDSGEAFF.